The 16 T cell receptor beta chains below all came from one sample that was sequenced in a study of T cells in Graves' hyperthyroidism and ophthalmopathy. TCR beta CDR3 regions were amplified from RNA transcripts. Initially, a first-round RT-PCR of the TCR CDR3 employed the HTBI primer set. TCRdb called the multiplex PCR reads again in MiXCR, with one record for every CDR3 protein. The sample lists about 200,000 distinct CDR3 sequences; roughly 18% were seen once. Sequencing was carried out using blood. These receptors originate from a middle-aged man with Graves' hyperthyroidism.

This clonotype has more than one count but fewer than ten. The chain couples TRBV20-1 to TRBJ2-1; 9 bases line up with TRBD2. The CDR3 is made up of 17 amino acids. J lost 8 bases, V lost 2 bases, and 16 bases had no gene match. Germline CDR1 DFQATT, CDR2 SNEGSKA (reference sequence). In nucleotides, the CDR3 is TGCAGTGCTAGATGGGCCGGGGGGCGGGGGGGCGGCGATGAGCAGTTCTTC. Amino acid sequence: CSARWAGGRGGGDEQFF.

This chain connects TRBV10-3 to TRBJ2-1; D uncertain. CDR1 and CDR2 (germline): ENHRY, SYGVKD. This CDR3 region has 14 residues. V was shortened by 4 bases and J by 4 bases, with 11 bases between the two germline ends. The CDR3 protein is CAISADGAYNEQFF. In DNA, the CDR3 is TGTGCCATCAGTGCTGACGGTGCATACAATGAGCAGTTCTTC.

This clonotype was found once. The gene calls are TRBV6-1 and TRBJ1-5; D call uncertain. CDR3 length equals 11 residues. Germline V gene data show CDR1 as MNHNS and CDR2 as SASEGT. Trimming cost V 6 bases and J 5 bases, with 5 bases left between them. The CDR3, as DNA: TGTGCCAGCAGGGAATATCAGCCCCAGCATTTT. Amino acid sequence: CASREYQPQHF.

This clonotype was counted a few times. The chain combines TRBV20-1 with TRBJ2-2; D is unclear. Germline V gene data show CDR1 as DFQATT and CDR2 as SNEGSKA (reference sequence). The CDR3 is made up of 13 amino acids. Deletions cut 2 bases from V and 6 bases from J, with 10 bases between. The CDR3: CSARSFYPGELFF. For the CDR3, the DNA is TGCAGTGCTAGATCATTCTATCCCGGGGAGCTGTTTTTT.

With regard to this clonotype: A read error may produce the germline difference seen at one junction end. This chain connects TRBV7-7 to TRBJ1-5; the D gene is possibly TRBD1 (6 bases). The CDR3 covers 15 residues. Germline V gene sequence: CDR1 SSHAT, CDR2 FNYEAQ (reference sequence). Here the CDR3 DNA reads TGTGCTAGCAGCTTAGCACAGGGAATAAGTCAGCCCCAGCATTTT. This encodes CASSLAQGISQPQHF.

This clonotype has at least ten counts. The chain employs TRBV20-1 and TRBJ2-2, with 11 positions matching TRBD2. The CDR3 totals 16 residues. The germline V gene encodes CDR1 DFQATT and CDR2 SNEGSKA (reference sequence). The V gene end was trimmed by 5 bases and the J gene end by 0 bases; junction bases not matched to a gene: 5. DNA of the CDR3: TGCAGTGCTGGCGATAGCGGGGGGGCGAACACCGGGGAGCTGTTTTTT. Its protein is CSAGDSGGANTGELFF.

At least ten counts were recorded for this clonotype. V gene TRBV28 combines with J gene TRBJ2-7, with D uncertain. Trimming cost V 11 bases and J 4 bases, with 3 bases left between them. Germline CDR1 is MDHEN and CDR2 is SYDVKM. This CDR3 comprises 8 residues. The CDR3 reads CASYEQYF. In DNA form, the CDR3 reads TGTGCCTCGTACGAGCAGTACTTC.

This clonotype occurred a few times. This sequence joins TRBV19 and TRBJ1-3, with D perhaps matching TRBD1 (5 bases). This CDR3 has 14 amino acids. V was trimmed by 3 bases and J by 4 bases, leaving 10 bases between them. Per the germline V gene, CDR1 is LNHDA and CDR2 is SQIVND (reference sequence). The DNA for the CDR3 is TGTGCCAGTAGTATTTCGGGGCCCGGAAACACCATATATTTT. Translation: CASSISGPGNTIYF.

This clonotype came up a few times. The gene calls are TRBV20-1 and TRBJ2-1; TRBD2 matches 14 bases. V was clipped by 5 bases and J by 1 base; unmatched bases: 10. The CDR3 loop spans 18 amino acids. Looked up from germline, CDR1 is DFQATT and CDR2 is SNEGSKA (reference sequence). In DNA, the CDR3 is TGCAGTGCTTGGATCGGGACTAGCGGGGGACGATCCTACAATGAGCAGTTCTTC. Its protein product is CSAWIGTSGGRSYNEQFF.

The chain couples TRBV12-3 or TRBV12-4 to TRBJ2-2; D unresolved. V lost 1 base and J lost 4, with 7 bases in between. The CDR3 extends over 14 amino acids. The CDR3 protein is CASSLGRITGELFF. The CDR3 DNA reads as TGTGCCAGCAGTTTAGGTAGAATCACCGGGGAGCTGTTTTTT.

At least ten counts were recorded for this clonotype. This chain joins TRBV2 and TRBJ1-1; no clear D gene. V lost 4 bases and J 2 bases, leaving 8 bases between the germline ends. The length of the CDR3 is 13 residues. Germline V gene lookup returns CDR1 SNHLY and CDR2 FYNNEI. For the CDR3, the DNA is TGTGCCAGCAGTGGGGAGGGTAACACTGAAGCTTTCTTT. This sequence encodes CASSGEGNTEAFF.

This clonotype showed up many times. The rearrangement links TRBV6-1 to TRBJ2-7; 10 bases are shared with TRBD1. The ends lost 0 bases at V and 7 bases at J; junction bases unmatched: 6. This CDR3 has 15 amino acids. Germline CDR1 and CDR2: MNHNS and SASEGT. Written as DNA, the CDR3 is TGTGCCAGCAGTGAAGCGGGGACAGGGGCAGGAGAGCAGTACTTC. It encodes CASSEAGTGAGEQYF.

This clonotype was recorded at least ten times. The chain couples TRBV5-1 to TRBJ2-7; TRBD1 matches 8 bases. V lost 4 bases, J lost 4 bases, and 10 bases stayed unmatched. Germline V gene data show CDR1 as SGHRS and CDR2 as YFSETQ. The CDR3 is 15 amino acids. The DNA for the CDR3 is TGCGCCAGCAGCGATTCGAGACAGGGGAGTTACGAGCAGTACTTC. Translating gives CASSDSRQGSYEQYF.

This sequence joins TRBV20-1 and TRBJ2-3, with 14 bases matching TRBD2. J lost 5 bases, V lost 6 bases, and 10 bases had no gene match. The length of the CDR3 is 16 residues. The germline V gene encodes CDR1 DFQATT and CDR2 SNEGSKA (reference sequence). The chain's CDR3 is CSAEGRLAGGQDTQYF. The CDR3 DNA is TGCAGTGCAGAGGGCCGACTAGCGGGGGGGCAAGATACGCAGTATTTT.

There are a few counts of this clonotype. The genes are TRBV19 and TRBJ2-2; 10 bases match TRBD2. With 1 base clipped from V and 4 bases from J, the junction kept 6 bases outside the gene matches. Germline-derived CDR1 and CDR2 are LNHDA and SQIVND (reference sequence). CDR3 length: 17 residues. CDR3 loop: CASSIVAASGGTGELFF. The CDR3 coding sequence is TGTGCCAGTAGTATAGTGGCGGCTAGCGGGGGCACCGGGGAGCTGTTTTTT.

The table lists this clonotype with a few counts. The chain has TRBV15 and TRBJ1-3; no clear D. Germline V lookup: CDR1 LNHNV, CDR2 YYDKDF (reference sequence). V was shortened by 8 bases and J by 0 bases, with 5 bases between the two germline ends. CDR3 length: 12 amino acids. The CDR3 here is CATANSGNTIYF. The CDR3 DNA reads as TGTGCCACCGCGAACTCTGGAAACACCATATATTTT.